One TCR beta chain is described in this entry. The antigen is not known. These data belong to a study of T cell responses to AZD1222 COVID-19 vaccine. Broader study findings: Increased Spike-specific TCR breadth and depth were observed after two AZD1222 doses. Possibly, clonal diversity was underestimated; donors were largely white British and included more females.

Data came from immunoSEQ multiplex PCR; TCRdb stores just in-frame clones and leaves some out. This table holds around 120,000 clones, just over 90% found once. CDR1 and CDR2 from the germline V gene are SQVTM and ANQGSEA. V was cut by 7 bases and J by 0 bases, with 16 bases left in between. The CDR3 totals 15 residues. The sequence came from an adult in good health. The specimen was peripheral blood, collected on day 0 of AZD1222 vaccination. V usage is TRBV29-1 and J usage is TRBJ2-1, with D possibly TRBD2 on 6 matching bases. The CDR3 DNA reads as TGCAGCGGTAAGATCGGGGGTTACTCCTACAATGAGCAGTTCTTC. The encoded protein is CSGKIGGYSYNEQFF.